These 9 T cell receptor beta chains originate from one sample sequenced in a study of blood T cell repertoires in COVID-19. The assay was immunoSEQ multiplex PCR, and TCRdb's table has in-frame clones only and misses some. The sample consists of approximately 360,000 clones, around four fifths of them appearing once. The source material was PBMCs or T cells enriched from blood (not recorded which). Receptors originate from a woman aged 45-59 years who had recovered from COVID-19.

The chain carries TRBV5-5 and TRBJ2-3; 9 bases line up with TRBD2. CDR1 is SGHKS and CDR2 is YYEKEE in the germline V gene (reference sequence). There are 18 residues in the CDR3. The V segment lost 3 bases and the J segment 6 bases; nucleotides outside the gene matches: 17. The CDR3 bases are TGTGCCAGCAGCTCCTATCAAATAGCGGGGGACATGGTGGATACGCAGTATTTT. This translates into CASSSYQIAGDMVDTQYF.

The chain joins TRBV3-1 (or the pseudogene TRBV3-2) to TRBJ1-2; tentatively, D is TRBD1 (6 bases). This CDR3 comprises 14 residues. V was clipped by 1 base and J by 3 bases, with 9 bases between them. Looked up from germline, CDR1 is LGHDT and CDR2 is YNNKEL (reference sequence). CDR3 coding DNA: TGTGCCAGCAGCCAAGTCGACAGGCACTATGGCTACACCTTC. As protein: CASSQVDRHYGYTF.

This rearrangement joins TRBV28 to TRBJ1-1; D perhaps matches TRBD1 (6 bases). The germline CDR1 and CDR2 sequences are MDHEN and SYDVKM. CDR3 length: 15 residues. V lost 6 bases to trimming and J lost 5 bases, with 19 bases between them. CDR3 in amino acids: CASRPEGGQYTEAFF. The CDR3 DNA is TGTGCCAGCAGACCCGAGGGGGGGCAGTATACTGAAGCTTTCTTT. Based on the CDR3 plus reference TRBV28 and TRBJ1-1, the full variable domain is DVKVTQSSRYLVKRTGEKVFLECVQDMDHENMFWYRQDPGLGLRLIYFSYDVKMKEKGDIPEGYSVSREKKERFSLILESASTNQTSMYLCASRPEGGQYTEAFFGQGTRLTVV.

The chain is built from TRBV7-2 and TRBJ1-6; D is unclear. V shed 4 bases and J shed 4 bases, with 14 bases lying between them. Germline assignment: CDR1 SGHTA and CDR2 FQGNSA. This CDR3 spans 16 amino acids. The DNA of the CDR3 is TGTGCCAGCAGCTCTCCCGGGCGGGAGTATAATTCACCCCTCCACTTT. It specifies CASSSPGREYNSPLHF.

The chain employs TRBV19 and TRBJ2-1; TRBD2 matches 8 bases. With V trimmed by 7 bases and J by 4 bases, 15 bases remained unmatched. Germline V CDR1 and CDR2: LNHDA, SQIVND (reference sequence). This CDR3 is built from 17 residues. CDR3 bases: TGTGCCAGTATTCCCAGGGGTCCCAGCGGGGGTTACAATGAGCAGTTCTTC. Its protein product is CASIPRGPSGGYNEQFF.

This clone was detected only once. The gene calls are TRBV5-1 and TRBJ2-1, with D perhaps TRBD2 (5 bases). The germline V and J ends were trimmed by 0 bases and 5 bases, with 12 bases remaining between them. Germline values: CDR1 SGHRS, CDR2 YFSETQ. The CDR3 spans 15 residues. Here the CDR3 DNA reads TGCGCCAGCAGCTTGGGGGCTAGCCTCGACAATGAGCAGTTCTTC. As protein: CASSLGASLDNEQFF.

The rearrangement links TRBV5-1 to TRBJ2-3; 12 nucleotides align to TRBD2. Germline CDR1 SGHRS, CDR2 YFSETQ. Trimming removed 0 bases from V and 2 bases from J; junction bases left unmatched: 4. This CDR3 contains 17 residues. The CDR3 sequence: CASSLVASGRATDTQYF. CDR3 coding DNA: TGCGCCAGCAGCTTGGTGGCTAGCGGGAGGGCCACAGATACGCAGTATTTT.

This rearrangement joins TRBV18 to TRBJ2-1, with D possibly matching TRBD2 (6 bases). This CDR3 contains 16 residues. Looked up from germline, CDR1 is KGHSH and CDR2 is LQKENI. Between the trimmed V and J ends, which lost 2 bases and 7 bases, there was a span of 18 bases. DNA of the CDR3: TGTGCCAGCTCACCAATCTGGGACTCGGGTCGGAATGAGCAGTTCTTC. Amino acid sequence: CASSPIWDSGRNEQFF. Full variable domain (outside the CDR3, taken from reference TRBV18 and TRBJ2-1): NAGVMQNPRHLVRRRGQEARLRCSPMKGHSHVYWYRQLPEEGLKFMVYLQKENIIDESGMPKERFSAEFPKEGPSILRIQQVVRGDSAAYFCASSPIWDSGRNEQFFGPGTRLTVL.

The V gene is TRBV5-1, the J gene TRBJ1-1, with D uncertain. V lost 1 base to trimming and J lost 1 base, with 8 bases between them. Germline CDR1 SGHRS, CDR2 YFSETQ. CDR3 length: 14 amino acids. CDR3 sequence (DNA): TGCGCCAGCAGCTTGTTAGCGGCGAACACTGAAGCTTTCTTT. It encodes CASSLLAANTEAFF.